Presented here are 5 T cell receptor beta chains from one specimen sequenced in a study of post-analysis software for immune sequencing data. These TCRs are of unknown antigen specificity. Included in the TCR beta cDNA libraries were unique molecular identifiers. MiXCR was run by TCRdb on the PCR reads, yielding one entry per CDR3 protein. The table records a few hundred thousand distinct CDR3 sequences, around 34% of them present only once. The study, taken as a whole, reports: Five or six TRBV segments appeared more often in patients than in controls, and TRBV5-6, TRBV5-1 and TRBV20-1 were among these.

Sequencing was performed on blood. The source of these receptors is a girl aged 10 to 17 with multiple sclerosis.

V gene TRBV12-3 or TRBV12-4 combines with J gene TRBJ2-3; 12 nucleotides match TRBD1. J lost 4 bases, V lost 5 bases, and 4 bases had no gene match. This CDR3 has 15 residues. CDR3 sequence: CASSRDRGLADTQYF. The CDR3 bases are TGTGCCAGCAGTCGGGACAGGGGGCTCGCAGATACGCAGTATTTT.

This clonotype is a singleton in its sample. This may stem from a read error, because a much larger clone lies one nucleotide away. The rearrangement joins TRBV5-1 to TRBJ2-3; 8 positions match TRBD1. Germline assignment: CDR1 SGHRS and CDR2 YFSETQ. The length of the CDR3 is 15 residues. CDR3 bases: TGCGCCAGCAGCCAGACAGGGGTACGGACAGATACGCGGTATTTT. Amino acid sequence: CASSQTGVRTDTRYF.

At least ten counts were recorded for this clonotype. The rearrangement links TRBV7-6 to TRBJ1-4, with D hard to call. V was shortened by 1 base and J by 4 bases, with 10 bases between the two germline ends. This CDR3 is built from 15 residues. CDR1 is SGHVS and CDR2 is FNYEAQ in the germline V gene. CDR3: CASSLGTERNEKLFF. The CDR3 region has the DNA TGTGCCAGCAGCTTAGGGACGGAGCGTAATGAAAAACTGTTTTTT.

Comment on this clonotype: This may arise from a read error, as a much more abundant clone is one base away. The gene calls are TRBV20-1 and TRBJ1-2; possibly TRBD1 for D (6 bases). The CDR3 runs 13 residues. V was pared by 1 base and J by 8 bases, with 14 bases between. CDR1 DFQATT and CDR2 SNEGSKA come from the germline V gene (reference sequence). The CDR3 protein is CSARVRGAEGYTF. In DNA form, the CDR3 reads TGCAGTGCTAGAGTGCGGGGGGCGGAGGGCTACACCTTC.

A word on this clonotype: A junction end diverges from the germline sequence, so it may reflect a read error. The chain uses TRBV6-2 or TRBV6-3 and TRBJ1-6; D gene ambiguous. This CDR3 is 14 amino acids long. CDR1 is MNHEY and CDR2 is SVGEGT in the germline V gene. The CDR3 bases are TGTACCAGCAGTCAACTGGCAGATAATTCACCCCTCCACTTT. Protein product: CTSSQLADNSPLHF.